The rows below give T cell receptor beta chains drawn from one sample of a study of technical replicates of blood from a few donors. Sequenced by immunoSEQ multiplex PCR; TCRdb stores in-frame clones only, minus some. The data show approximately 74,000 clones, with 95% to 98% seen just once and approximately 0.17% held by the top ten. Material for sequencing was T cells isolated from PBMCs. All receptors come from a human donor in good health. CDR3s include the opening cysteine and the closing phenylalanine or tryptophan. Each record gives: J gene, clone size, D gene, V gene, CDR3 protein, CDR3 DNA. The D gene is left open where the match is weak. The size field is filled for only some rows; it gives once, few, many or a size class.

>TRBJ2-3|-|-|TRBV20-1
CSATTGTQYF
TGCAGTGCAACTACCGGGACACAGTATTTT
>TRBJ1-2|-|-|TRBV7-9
CASSFGDGGYTF
TGTGCCAGCAGCTTCGGGGATGGTGGCTACACCTTC
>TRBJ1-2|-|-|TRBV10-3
CAIRPAGYYGYTF
TGTGCCATCAGGCCGGCGGGATACTATGGCTACACCTTC
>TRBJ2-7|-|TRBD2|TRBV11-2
CASSVKAGLAPYEQYF
TGTGCCAGCAGCGTCAAAGCGGGACTAGCACCTTACGAGCAGTACTTC
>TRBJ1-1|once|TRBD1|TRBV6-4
CASSEGQRQGLF
TGTGCCAGCAGTGAAGGGCAAAGACAGGGTCTTTTT
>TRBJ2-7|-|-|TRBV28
CATGRRGGEQYF
TGTGCCACTGGGCGTAGAGGGGGCGAGCAGTACTTC
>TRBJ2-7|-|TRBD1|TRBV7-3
CASSSGTGGYEQYF
TGTGCCAGCAGCTCCGGGACAGGGGGCTACGAGCAGTACTTC
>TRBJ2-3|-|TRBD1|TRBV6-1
CASSEGQGRFKDTQYF
TGTGCCAGCAGTGAAGGACAGGGAAGATTCAAAGATACGCAGTATTTT
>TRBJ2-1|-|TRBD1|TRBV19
CASSTRDRENEQFF
TGTGCCAGTAGTACGCGGGACAGGGAGAATGAGCAGTTCTTC
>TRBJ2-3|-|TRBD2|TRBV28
CASSFLAAGSGTQYF
TGTGCCAGCAGTTTCCTAGCGGCTGGTTCAGGTACGCAGTATTTT
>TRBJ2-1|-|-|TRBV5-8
CASSFSVTPNEQFF
TGTGCCAGCAGCTTTTCGGTCACCCCCAATGAGCAGTTCTTC
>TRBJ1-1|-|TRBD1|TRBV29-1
CSVEGDRNTEAFF
TGCAGCGTTGAAGGGGACAGGAACACTGAAGCTTTCTTT
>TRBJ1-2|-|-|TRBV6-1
CASSVGVYGYTF
TGTGCCAGCAGTGTAGGGGTCTATGGCTACACCTTC
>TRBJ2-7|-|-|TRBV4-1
CASSRSGEQYF
TGCGCCAGCAGCCGCTCCGGCGAGCAGTACTTC
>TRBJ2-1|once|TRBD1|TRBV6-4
CASSDWGTGVMSVNEQFF
TGTGCCAGCAGTGACTGGGGGACAGGGGTTATGTCGGTCAATGAGCAGTTCTTC
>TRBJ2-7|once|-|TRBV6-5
CASSYGQGSSYEQYF
TGTGCCAGCAGTTACGGGCAGGGGAGTTCCTACGAGCAGTACTTC
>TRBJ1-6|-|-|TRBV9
CASSVAGVIGNSPLHF
TGTGCCAGCAGCGTAGCAGGGGTGATAGGGAATTCACCCCTCCACTTT
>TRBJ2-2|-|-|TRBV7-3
CASSPRGSKVGELFF
TGTGCCAGCAGCCCTAGGGGTTCGAAAGTCGGGGAGCTGTTTTTT
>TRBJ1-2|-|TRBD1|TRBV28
CASSLGQGAYGYTF
TGTGCCAGCAGTTTGGGACAGGGAGCATATGGCTACACCTTC